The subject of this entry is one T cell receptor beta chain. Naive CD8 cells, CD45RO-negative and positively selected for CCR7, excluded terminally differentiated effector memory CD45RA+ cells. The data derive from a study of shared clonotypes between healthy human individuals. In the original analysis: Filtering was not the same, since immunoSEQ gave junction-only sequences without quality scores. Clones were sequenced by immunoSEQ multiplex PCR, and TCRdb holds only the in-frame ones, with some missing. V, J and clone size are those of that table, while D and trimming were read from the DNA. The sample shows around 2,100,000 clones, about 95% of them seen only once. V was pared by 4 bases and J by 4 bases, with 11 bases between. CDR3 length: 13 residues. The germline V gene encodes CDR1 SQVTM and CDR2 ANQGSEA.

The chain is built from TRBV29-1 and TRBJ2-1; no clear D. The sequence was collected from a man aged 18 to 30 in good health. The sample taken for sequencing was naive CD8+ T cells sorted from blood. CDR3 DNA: TGCAGCGTTGCTTTGAGCTTGTACAATGAGCAGTTCTTC. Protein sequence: CSVALSLYNEQFF.